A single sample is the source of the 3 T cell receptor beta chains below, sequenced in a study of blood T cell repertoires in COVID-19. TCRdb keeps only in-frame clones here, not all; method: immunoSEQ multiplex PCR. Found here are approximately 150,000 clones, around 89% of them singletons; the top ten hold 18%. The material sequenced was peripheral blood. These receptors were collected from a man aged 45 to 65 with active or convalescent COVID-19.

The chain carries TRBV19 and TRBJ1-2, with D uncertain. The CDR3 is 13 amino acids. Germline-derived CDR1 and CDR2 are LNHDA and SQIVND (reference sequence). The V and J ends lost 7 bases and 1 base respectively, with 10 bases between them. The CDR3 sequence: CASKAGLNYGYTF. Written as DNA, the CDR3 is TGTGCCAGTAAGGCAGGACTTAACTATGGCTACACCTTC.

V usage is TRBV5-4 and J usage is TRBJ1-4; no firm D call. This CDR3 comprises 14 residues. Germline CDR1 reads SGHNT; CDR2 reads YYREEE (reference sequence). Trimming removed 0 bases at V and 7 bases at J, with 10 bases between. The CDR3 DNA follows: TGTGCCAGCAGCTTGGGAGGGAGGAGTGAAAAACTGTTTTTT. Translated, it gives CASSLGGRSEKLFF.

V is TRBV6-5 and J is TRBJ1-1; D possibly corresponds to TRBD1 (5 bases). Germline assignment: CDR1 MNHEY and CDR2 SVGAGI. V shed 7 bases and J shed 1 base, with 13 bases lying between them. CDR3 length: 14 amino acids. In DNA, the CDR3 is TGTGCCAGCAAAAAAGTAGGACAGAACACTGAAGCTTTCTTT. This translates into CASKKVGQNTEAFF.